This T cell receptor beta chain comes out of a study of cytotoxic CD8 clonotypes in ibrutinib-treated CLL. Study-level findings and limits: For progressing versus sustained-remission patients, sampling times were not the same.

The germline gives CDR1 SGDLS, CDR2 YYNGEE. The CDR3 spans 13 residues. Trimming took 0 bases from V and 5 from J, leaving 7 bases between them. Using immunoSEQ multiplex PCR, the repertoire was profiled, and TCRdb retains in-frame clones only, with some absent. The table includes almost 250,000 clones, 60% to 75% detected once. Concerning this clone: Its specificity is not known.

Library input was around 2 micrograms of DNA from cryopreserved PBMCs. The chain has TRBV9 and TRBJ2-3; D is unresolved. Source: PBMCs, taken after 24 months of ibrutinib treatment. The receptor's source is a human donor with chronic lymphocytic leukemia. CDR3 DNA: TGTGCCAGCAGCGTAGCTGGCGGAGATACGCAGTATTTT. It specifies CASSVAGGDTQYF.